This entry lists 3 T cell receptor beta chains sequenced from one sample in a study of cytomegalovirus exposure and HLA in healthy donors. PCR primers comprised 60 Vbeta and 13 Jbeta primers. Sequencing was performed with immunoSEQ multiplex PCR; in TCRdb, only in-frame clones are kept and a portion is missing. The table includes 80,000 to 90,000 clones, roughly 79% detected once. The source material was PBMCs. All receptors derive from a woman aged 25 to 39 in good health and CMV-seronegative.

V is TRBV5-1 and J is TRBJ1-5; weak D call: TRBD1 (5 bases). Germline CDR1 SGHRS, CDR2 YFSETQ. This CDR3 has 18 amino acids. V lost 7 bases, J lost 0 bases, and 23 bases lay in between. The CDR3 reads CASFPRGHQNYSNQPQHF. The CDR3 DNA is TGCGCCAGCTTTCCGAGAGGACATCAAAACTATAGCAATCAGCCCCAGCATTTT. The entire variable domain, with the rest obtained from reference TRBV5-1 and TRBJ1-5, is as follows: KAGVTQTPRYLIKTRGQQVTLSCSPISGHRSVSWYQQTPGQGLQFLFEYFSETQRNKGNFPGRFSGRQFSNSRSEMNVSTLELGDSALYLCASFPRGHQNYSNQPQHFGDGTRLSIL.

The chain joins TRBV28 to TRBJ1-5; TRBD1 agrees at 7 bases. CDR1 and CDR2 (germline): MDHEN, SYDVKM. Losses at the gene ends were 2 bases for V and 1 base for J; bases not matched to a gene: 5. The CDR3 runs to 16 residues. The CDR3 DNA is TGTGCCAGCAGTTTAGACAGGGTGGGAAGCAATCAGCCCCAGCATTTT. This encodes CASSLDRVGSNQPQHF.

This clone was seen a few times. This chain links TRBV5-6 with TRBJ2-5; 10 positions match TRBD2. The CDR3 spans 15 residues. Germline assignment: CDR1 SGHDT and CDR2 YYEEEE. V was pared by 2 bases and J by 5 bases, with 6 bases of the junction left unmatched. The CDR3 sequence is CASSFSLAGGETQYF. The CDR3 DNA is TGTGCCAGCAGCTTTTCTTTAGCGGGAGGCGAGACCCAGTACTTC. Full variable domain (rest looked up from reference TRBV5-6 and TRBJ2-5): DAGVTQSPTHLIKTRGQQVTLRCSPKSGHDTVSWYQQALGQGPQFIFQYYEEEERQRGNFPDRFSGHQFPNYSSELNVNALLLGDSALYLCASSFSLAGGETQYFGPGTRLLVL.